The 18 T cell receptor beta chains below all came from one sample that was sequenced in a study of blood T cell repertoires in COVID-19. Produced via immunoSEQ multiplex PCR; TCRdb's table is partial and in-frame only. Among around 140,000 clones listed, approximately 90% were seen once. The sample consisted of peripheral blood. Receptors were obtained from a man in his fifties with active or convalescent COVID-19.

The chain couples TRBV24-1 to TRBJ1-2, with a tentative D call TRBD1 (6 bases). Germline CDR1 is KGHDR and CDR2 is SFDVKD. Deletions cut 5 bases from V and 3 bases from J, with 12 bases between. The CDR3 extends over 14 amino acids. CDR3 loop: CATSAGGVDYGYTF. The CDR3 DNA follows: TGTGCCACCAGTGCTGGGGGCGTTGACTATGGCTACACCTTC.

The chain is built from TRBV28 and TRBJ1-2; no firm D call. With 5 bases removed from V and 8 bases from J, the gap between germline ends came to 12 bases. This CDR3 comprises 12 residues. Germline-derived CDR1 and CDR2 are MDHEN and SYDVKM. The CDR3 coding sequence is TGTGCCAGCAGTCAAAACATCGGGGGCTACACCTTC. The encoded protein is CASSQNIGGYTF.

This chain links TRBV10-3 with TRBJ1-1; TRBD1 is a possible D gene (5 bases). The germline V gene has CDR1 ENHRY and CDR2 SYGVKD. The CDR3 is made up of 15 amino acids. Trimming cost V 3 bases and J 7 bases, with 18 bases left between them. CDR3 protein: CAISEVVGTPSEAFF. The DNA of the CDR3 is TGTGCCATCAGTGAAGTCGTGGGGACTCCGAGTGAAGCTTTCTTT.

The chain has TRBV7-6 and TRBJ2-1, with 7 positions matching TRBD1. After removal of 2 bases from V and 9 bases from J, the junction contained 13 bases not matched to a gene. CDR1 and CDR2 from the germline V gene are SGHVS and FNYEAQ. The CDR3 has 16 amino acids. CDR3 region: CASSLRRAGGSGEQFF. The DNA of the CDR3 is TGTGCCAGCAGCTTAAGACGGGCAGGGGGTTCGGGTGAGCAGTTCTTC.

The chain is built from TRBV29-1 and TRBJ1-2; D may be TRBD1 (6 bases). CDR3 length: 15 amino acids. Per germline, CDR1 SQVTM and CDR2 ANQGSEA. The ends were cut back, 4 bases at V and 8 bases at J, with 23 bases in the middle. CDR3 loop: CSVALLNRDRGGYTF. The CDR3, as DNA: TGCAGCGTTGCCCTTCTGAACAGGGACCGCGGCGGCTACACCTTC.

J is TRBJ1-6 and V is TRBV27; 8 nucleotides agree with TRBD1. This CDR3 spans 15 amino acids. The germline V gene has CDR1 MNHEY and CDR2 SMNVEV (reference sequence). V was pared by 3 bases and J by 8 bases, with 6 bases of the junction left unmatched. The CDR3 spells CASSLSGQGDSPLHF. The CDR3 bases are TGTGCCAGCAGTTTGTCAGGACAGGGAGATTCACCCCTCCACTTT.

The chain joins TRBV29-1 to TRBJ2-3; TRBD1 agrees at 7 bases. V lost 4 bases, J lost 4 bases, and 8 bases stayed unmatched. Germline loops: CDR1 SQVTM, CDR2 ANQGSEA. The length of the CDR3 is 14 residues. The chain's CDR3 is CSVVRSGGSDTQYF. CDR3 DNA: TGCAGCGTTGTTAGGTCAGGGGGATCAGATACGCAGTATTTT.

The chain is built from TRBV28 and TRBJ2-3; D might be TRBD1 (6 bases). Per the germline V gene, CDR1 is MDHEN and CDR2 is SYDVKM. This CDR3 has 15 amino acids. V lost 3 bases, J lost 2 bases, and 12 bases lay in between. In nucleotides, the CDR3 is TGTGCCAGCAGTTTCCAAACAGGGAACACAGATACGCAGTATTTT. Translating gives CASSFQTGNTDTQYF. Filled out from reference TRBV28 and TRBJ2-3, the complete variable domain reads DVKVTQSSRYLVKRTGEKVFLECVQDMDHENMFWYRQDPGLGLRLIYFSYDVKMKEKGDIPEGYSVSREKKERFSLILESASTNQTSMYLCASSFQTGNTDTQYFGPGTRLTVL.

This sequence joins TRBV7-2 and TRBJ2-2; 9 nucleotides line up with TRBD1. Germline loops: CDR1 SGHTA, CDR2 FQGNSA. CDR3 size: 15 residues. V gave up 4 bases and J gave up 1 base; unmatched junction bases: 1. The DNA of the CDR3 is TGTGCCAGCAGCTGGGGACAGGGGAACACCGGGGAGCTGTTTTTT. This encodes CASSWGQGNTGELFF. Full variable domain (remainder filled in from reference TRBV7-2 and TRBJ2-2): GAGVSQSPSNKVTEKGKDVELRCDPISGHTALYWYRQSLGQGLEFLIYFQGNSAPDKSGLPSDRFSAERTGGSVSTLTIQRTQQEDSAVYLCASSWGQGNTGELFFGEGSRLTVL.

CDR3 loop: CATTGQAGYSPLHF. DNA of the CDR3: TGTGCCACCACCGGACAGGCGGGCTATTCACCCCTCCACTTT. The rearrangement uses TRBV24-1 and TRBJ1-6; 7 bases fit TRBD1. CDR3 length: 14 residues. From germline, CDR1 is KGHDR and CDR2 SFDVKD. J was trimmed by 8 bases and V by 8 bases; bases with no gene match: 8.

V and J are TRBV6-5 and TRBJ2-1, with D possibly being TRBD2 (5 bases). CDR1 is MNHEY and CDR2 is SVGAGI in the germline V gene. This CDR3 contains 11 residues. Trimming took off 8 bases at V and 6 bases at J, with 8 bases between the two ends. CDR3 nucleotides: TGTGCCAGCCAACGGGGCAATGAGCAGTTCTTC. Protein: CASQRGNEQFF.

The chain is built from TRBV6-5 and TRBJ1-6; possibly TRBD1 for D (6 bases). Deletions cut 6 bases from V and 3 bases from J, with 12 bases between. This CDR3 region has 15 residues. Germline lookup yields CDR1 MNHEY and CDR2 SVGAGI. CDR3 coding DNA: TGTGCCAGCAGGTTACGGGACAACTATAATTCACCCCTCCACTTT. Translated, it gives CASRLRDNYNSPLHF.

V is TRBV2 and J is TRBJ2-5; 15 nucleotides align to TRBD2. Germline V lookup: CDR1 SNHLY, CDR2 FYNNEI. V lost 6 bases to trimming and J lost 2 bases; unmatched junction nucleotides: 1. This CDR3 comprises 15 residues. The CDR3 nucleotides read TGTGCCAGCAGCGGGACTAGCGGGGGGCAAGAGACCCAGTACTTC. Translated: CASSGTSGGQETQYF.

The chain uses TRBV4-1 and TRBJ1-1, with 7 bases aligning to TRBD1. This CDR3 has 15 residues. Trimming took 1 base from V and 6 from J; bases not matched to a gene: 8. Per the germline V gene, CDR1 is MGHRA and CDR2 is YSYEKL. The CDR3 region is CASSQVSQGVSEAFF. The CDR3 coding sequence is TGCGCCAGCAGCCAAGTTAGCCAGGGGGTGTCTGAAGCTTTCTTT.

J is TRBJ2-6 and V is TRBV27; 10 bases match TRBD1. Unmatched junction bases numbered 10, after V lost 3 bases and J lost 8 bases. Germline CDR1 MNHEY, CDR2 SMNVEV (reference sequence). The CDR3 loop spans 17 amino acids. The CDR3 bases are TGTGCCAGCAGTTTCGGGACAGGGGATGAGGGTCCCAACGTCCTGACTTTC. Its translation: CASSFGTGDEGPNVLTF. The full variable domain, its missing parts supplied by reference TRBV27 and TRBJ2-6, is EAQVTQNPRYLITVTGKKLTVTCSQNMNHEYMSWYRQDPGLGLRQIYYSMNVEVTDKGDVPEGYKVSRKEKRNFPLILESPSPNQTSLYFCASSFGTGDEGPNVLTFGAGSRLTVL.

The genes are TRBV12-5 and TRBJ1-5; no firm D call. V lost 0 bases, J lost 0 bases, and 15 bases lay in between. The CDR3 runs 18 residues. Germline CDR1 is LGHNT and CDR2 is FRNRAP. The CDR3 spells CASGLVLFEGNSNQPQHF. The DNA for the CDR3 is TGTGCTAGTGGTTTGGTACTTTTTGAGGGTAATAGCAATCAGCCCCAGCATTTT.

This clone was recorded only once. V gene TRBV14 combines with J gene TRBJ2-5; TRBD1 is a possible D gene (5 bases). This CDR3 is 15 amino acids long. Germline V gene data show CDR1 as SGHDN and CDR2 as FVKESK. Trimming pared 0 bases from V and 2 bases from J, leaving 10 bases between. CDR3 nucleotide sequence: TGTGCCAGCAGCCAAGATAGGACACCGCAAGAGACCCAGTACTTC. This gives the protein CASSQDRTPQETQYF.

The chain has TRBV3-1 (or the pseudogene TRBV3-2) and TRBJ2-7; D may be TRBD2 (6 bases). V gave up 3 bases and J gave up 2 bases, with 14 bases separating them. Per the germline V gene, CDR1 is LGHDT and CDR2 is YNNKEL (reference sequence). This CDR3 has 15 residues. The CDR3 sequence is CASSQGGARTYEQYF. In DNA form, the CDR3 reads TGTGCCAGCAGCCAGGGCGGGGCTCGAACCTACGAGCAGTACTTC.